This record covers a single T cell receptor beta chain. V was clipped by 6 bases and J by 4 bases; unmatched bases: 1. The CDR3 covers 13 residues. In germline, CDR1 is MDHEN, CDR2 SYDVKM. The entry originates in a study of technical replicates of blood from a few donors. Using immunoSEQ multiplex PCR, the repertoire was profiled, and TCRdb retains in-frame clones only, with some absent. Among under 85,000 clones listed, 93% were seen once. The sample was T cells isolated from PBMCs. This sequence joins TRBV28 and TRBJ1-5; 9 bases map to TRBD1. The TCR comes from a human donor in good health. CDR3 protein: CASRGTGNQPQHF. CDR3 coding DNA: TGTGCCAGCAGAGGGACAGGGAATCAGCCCCAGCATTTT. Complete variable domain (other parts from reference TRBV28 and TRBJ1-5): DVKVTQSSRYLVKRTGEKVFLECVQDMDHENMFWYRQDPGLGLRLIYFSYDVKMKEKGDIPEGYSVSREKKERFSLILESASTNQTSMYLCASRGTGNQPQHFGDGTRLSIL.